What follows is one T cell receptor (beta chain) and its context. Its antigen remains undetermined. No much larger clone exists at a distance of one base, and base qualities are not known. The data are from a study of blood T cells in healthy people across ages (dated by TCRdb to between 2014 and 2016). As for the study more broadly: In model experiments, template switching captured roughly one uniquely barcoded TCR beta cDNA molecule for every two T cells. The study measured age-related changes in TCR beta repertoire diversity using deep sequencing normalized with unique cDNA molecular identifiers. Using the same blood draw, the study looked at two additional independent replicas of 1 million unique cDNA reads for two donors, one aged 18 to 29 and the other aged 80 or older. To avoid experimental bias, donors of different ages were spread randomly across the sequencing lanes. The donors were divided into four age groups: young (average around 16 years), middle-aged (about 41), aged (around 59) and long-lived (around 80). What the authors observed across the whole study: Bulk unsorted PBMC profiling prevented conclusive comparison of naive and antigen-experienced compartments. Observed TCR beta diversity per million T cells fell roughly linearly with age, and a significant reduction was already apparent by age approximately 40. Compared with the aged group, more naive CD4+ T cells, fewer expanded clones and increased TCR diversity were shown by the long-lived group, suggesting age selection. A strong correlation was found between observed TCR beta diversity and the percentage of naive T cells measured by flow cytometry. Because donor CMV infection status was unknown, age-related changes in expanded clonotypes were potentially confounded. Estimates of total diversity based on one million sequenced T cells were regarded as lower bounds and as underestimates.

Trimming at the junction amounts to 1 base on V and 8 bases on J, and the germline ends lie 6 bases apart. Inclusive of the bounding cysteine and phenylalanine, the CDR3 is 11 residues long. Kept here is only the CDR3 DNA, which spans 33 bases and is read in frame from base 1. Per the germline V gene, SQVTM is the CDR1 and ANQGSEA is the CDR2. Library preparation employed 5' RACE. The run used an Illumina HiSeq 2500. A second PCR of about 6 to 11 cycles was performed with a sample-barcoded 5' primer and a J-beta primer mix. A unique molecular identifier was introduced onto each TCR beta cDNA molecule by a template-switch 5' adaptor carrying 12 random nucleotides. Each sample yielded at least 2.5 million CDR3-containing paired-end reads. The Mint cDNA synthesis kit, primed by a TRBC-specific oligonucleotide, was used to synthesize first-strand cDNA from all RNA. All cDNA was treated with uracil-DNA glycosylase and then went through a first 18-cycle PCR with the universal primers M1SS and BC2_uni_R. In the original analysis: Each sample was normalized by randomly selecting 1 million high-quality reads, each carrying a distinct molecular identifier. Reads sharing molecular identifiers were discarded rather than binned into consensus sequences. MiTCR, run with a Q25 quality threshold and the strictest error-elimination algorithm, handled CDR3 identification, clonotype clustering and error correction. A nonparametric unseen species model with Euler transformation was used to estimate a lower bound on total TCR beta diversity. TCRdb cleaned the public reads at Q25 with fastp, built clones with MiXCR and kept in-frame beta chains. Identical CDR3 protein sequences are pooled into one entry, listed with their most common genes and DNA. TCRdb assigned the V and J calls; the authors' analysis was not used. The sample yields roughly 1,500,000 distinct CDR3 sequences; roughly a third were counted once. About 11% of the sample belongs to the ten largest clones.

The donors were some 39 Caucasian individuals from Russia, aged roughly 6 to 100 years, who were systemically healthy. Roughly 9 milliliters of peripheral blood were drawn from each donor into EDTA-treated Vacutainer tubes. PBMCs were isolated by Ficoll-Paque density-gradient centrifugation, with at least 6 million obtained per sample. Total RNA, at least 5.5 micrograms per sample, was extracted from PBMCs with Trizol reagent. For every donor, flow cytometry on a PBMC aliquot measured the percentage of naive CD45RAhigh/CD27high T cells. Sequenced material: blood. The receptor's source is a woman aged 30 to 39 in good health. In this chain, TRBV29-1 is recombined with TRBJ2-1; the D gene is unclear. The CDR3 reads CSVEVLHEQFF. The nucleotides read TGCAGCGTTGAAGTTTTGCATGAGCAGTTCTTC.